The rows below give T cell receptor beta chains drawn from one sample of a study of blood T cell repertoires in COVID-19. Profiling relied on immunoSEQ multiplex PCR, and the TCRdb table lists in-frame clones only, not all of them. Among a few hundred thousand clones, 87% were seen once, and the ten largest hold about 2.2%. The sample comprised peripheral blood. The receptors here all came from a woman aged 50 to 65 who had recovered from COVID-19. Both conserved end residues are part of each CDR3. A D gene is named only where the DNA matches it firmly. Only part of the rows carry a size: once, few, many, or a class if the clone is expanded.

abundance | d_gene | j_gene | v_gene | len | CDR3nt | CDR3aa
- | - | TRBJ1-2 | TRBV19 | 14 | TGTGCCAGTAGTATAAGGGCAGGGGACTATGGCTACACCTTC | CASSIRAGDYGYTF
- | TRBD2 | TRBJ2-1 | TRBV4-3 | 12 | TGCGCCAGCAGCCAAGCCGGACTAGGTCCTTTCTTC | CASSQAGLGPFF
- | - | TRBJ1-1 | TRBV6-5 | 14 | TGTGCCAGCAGCAGGCCTCGGCAGAACACTGAAGCTTTCTTT | CASSRPRQNTEAFF
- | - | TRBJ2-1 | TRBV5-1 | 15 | TGCGCCAGCAGCTCCAGGGACACCGTCGGGAATGAGCAGTTCTTC | CASSSRDTVGNEQFF
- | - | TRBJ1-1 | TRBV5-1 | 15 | TGCGCCAGCAGCTTGTTGGGCAGATTCAACACTGAAGCTTTCTTT | CASSLLGRFNTEAFF
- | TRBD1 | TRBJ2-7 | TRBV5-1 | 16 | TGCGCCAGCAGCATCGGGACAGACTTAGGGGTATACGAGCAGTACTTC | CASSIGTDLGVYEQYF
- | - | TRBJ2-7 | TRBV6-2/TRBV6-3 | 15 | TGTGCCAGCAGTTCCCCAACCGGGACATCGCCCAAGCAGTACTTC | CASSSPTGTSPKQYF
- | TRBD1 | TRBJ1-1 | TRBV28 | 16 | TGTGCCAGCAGCAACATAAAGACAGGGATAAACACTGAAGCTTTCTTT | CASSNIKTGINTEAFF
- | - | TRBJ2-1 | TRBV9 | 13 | TGTGCCAGTTCTTCCCTTTCCTACAATGAGCAGTTCTTC | CASSSLSYNEQFF
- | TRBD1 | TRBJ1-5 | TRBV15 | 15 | TGTGCCACCAGCAGAGCCGGGACAGGCAATCAGCCCCAGCATTTT | CATSRAGTGNQPQHF
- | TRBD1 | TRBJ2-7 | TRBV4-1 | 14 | TGCGCCAGCAGCCAGGGACAGGGGCTCTACGAGCAGTACTTC | CASSQGQGLYEQYF
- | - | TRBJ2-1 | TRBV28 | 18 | TGTGCCAGCAGTTTATCTCGACACACGAAGGTATCCTACAATGAGCAGTTCTTC | CASSLSRHTKVSYNEQFF
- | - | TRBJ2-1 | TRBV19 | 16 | TGTGCCAGTAGTATAGGGACAGTGAATCACTACAATGAGCAGTTCTTC | CASSIGTVNHYNEQFF
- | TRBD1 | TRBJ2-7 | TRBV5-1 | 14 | TGCGCCAGCAGCTTGGGAGGGGGCCTCTACGAGCAGTACTTC | CASSLGGGLYEQYF
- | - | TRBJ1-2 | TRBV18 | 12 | TGTGCCAGCTCAGGACAGTTCTATGGCTACACCTTC | CASSGQFYGYTF
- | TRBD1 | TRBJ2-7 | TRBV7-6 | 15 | TGTGCCAGCAGCTTAGGGACAGGGTACATCTACGAGCAGTACTTC | CASSLGTGYIYEQYF
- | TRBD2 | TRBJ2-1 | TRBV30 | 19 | TGTGCCTGGAGCTACATTCAGAGCCTCGGGAGGTCCGCGTACAATGAGCAGTTCTTC | CAWSYIQSLGRSAYNEQFF
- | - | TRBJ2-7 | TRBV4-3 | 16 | TGCGCCAGCAGCCAAGATAGAGGCGGGACCCGCTACGAGCAGTACTTC | CASSQDRGGTRYEQYF
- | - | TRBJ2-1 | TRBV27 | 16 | TGTGCCAGCAGTCGCCCAGGTAGCGGTTGGGCCAATGAGCAGTTCTTC | CASSRPGSGWANEQFF
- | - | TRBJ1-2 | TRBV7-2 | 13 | TGTGCCAGCAGCTTAGCCCCCCCTAATGGCTACACCTTC | CASSLAPPNGYTF
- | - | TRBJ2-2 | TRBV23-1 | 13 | TGCGCCAGCAGCTGTCCGAACACCGGGGAGCTGTTTTTT | CASSCPNTGELFF
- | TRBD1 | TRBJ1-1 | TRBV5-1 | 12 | TGCGCCAGCAGCTTACAGGGGGCTGAAGCTTTCTTT | CASSLQGAEAFF
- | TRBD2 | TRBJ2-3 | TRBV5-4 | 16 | TGTGCCAGCAGCTTGGGGGGTAGCGGGGCCCTAGATACGCAGTATTTT | CASSLGGSGALDTQYF
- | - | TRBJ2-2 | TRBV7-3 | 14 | TGTGCCAGCAGCTTAAAACCCGGGGGCGGGGAGCTGTTTTTT | CASSLKPGGGELFF
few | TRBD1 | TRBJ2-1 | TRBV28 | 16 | TGTGCCAGCAGTGTAACCGGGACAGAGGACTACAATGAGCAGTTCTTC | CASSVTGTEDYNEQFF
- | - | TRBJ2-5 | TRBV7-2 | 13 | TGTGCCAGCAGCTCATCGCGCCAAGAGACCCAGTACTTC | CASSSSRQETQYF
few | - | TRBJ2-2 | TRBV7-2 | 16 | TGTGCCAGCAGCTTATTTGGGAGGGGGTTGGCGGGGGAGCTGTTTTTT | CASSLFGRGLAGELFF
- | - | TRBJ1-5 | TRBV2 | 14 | TGTGCCAGCAGCGCAACAGGTACGGCGCAGCCCCAGCATTTT | CASSATGTAQPQHF
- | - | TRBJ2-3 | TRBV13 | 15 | TGTGCCAGCAGCCGCACGGGGGAAGGGACAGATACGCAGTATTTT | CASSRTGEGTDTQYF
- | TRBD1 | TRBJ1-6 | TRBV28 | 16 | TGTGCCACCGTCACAGGGGCGGGTGTAGGTAATTCACCCCTCCACTTT | CATVTGAGVGNSPLHF
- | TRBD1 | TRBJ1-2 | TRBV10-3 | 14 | TGTGCCATCAGTAGGGACAGACCCTTAATCGGCTACACCTTC | CAISRDRPLIGYTF
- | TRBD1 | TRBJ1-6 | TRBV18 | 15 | TGTGCCAGCTCACCACAGACAGGGAATAATTCACCCCTCCACTTT | CASSPQTGNNSPLHF
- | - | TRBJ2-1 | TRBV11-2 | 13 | TGTGCCAGCAGCGAGGGCAGTTACAATGAGCAGTTCTTC | CASSEGSYNEQFF
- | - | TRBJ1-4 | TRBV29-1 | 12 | TGCAGCGTTGTGGCCCCTAATGAAAAACTGTTTTTT | CSVVAPNEKLFF
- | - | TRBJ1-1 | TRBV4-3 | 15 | TGCGCCAGCAGCCCTTCAGAGGTGACGAACACTGAAGCTTTCTTT | CASSPSEVTNTEAFF
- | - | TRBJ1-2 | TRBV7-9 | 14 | TGTGCCAGCAGCCCACCCCGCCCTCGGTATGGCTACACCTTC | CASSPPRPRYGYTF
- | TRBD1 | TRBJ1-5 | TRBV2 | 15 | TGTGCCAGCAGTGACGGCCAGGGGGCGGATCAGCCCCAGCATTTT | CASSDGQGADQPQHF
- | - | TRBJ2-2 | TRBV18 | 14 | TGTGCCAGCTCACCAGGGGGCTGGTCCGGGGAGCTGTTTTTT | CASSPGGWSGELFF
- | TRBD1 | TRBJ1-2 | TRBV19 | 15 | TGTGCCAGTAGTTTGACAGGGGATGTCGGCTATGGCTACACCTTC | CASSLTGDVGYGYTF
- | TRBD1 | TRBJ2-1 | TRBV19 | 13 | TGTGCCAGTAGCCCACCGGGACAGGAATACCCGTTCTTC | CASSPPGQEYPFF
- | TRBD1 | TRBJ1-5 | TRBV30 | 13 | TGTGCCTGGAGTGGATCAGGGGGTCAGCCCCAGCATTTT | CAWSGSGGQPQHF
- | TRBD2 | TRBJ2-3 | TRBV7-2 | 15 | TGTGCCAGCAGCTTAGGTGGCGGGAGAGCAGATACGCAGTATTTT | CASSLGGGRADTQYF
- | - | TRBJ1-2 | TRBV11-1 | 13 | TGTGCCAGCAGCCCCGACGGAGCGTATGGCTACACCTTC | CASSPDGAYGYTF
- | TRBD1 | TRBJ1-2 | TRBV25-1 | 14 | TGTGCCAGCAGTGAAAACAGGGGAGGCTATGGCTACACCTTC | CASSENRGGYGYTF
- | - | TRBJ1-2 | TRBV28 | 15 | TGTGCCAGCAGTTTCCCCGGGGTACCTAACTATGGCTACACCTTC | CASSFPGVPNYGYTF
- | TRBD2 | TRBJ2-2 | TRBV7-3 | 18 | TGTGCCAGCAGCTTAACTCCGGCGGGAGGACTGAACACCGGGGAGCTGTTTTTT | CASSLTPAGGLNTGELFF
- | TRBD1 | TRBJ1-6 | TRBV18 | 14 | TGTGCCAGCTCACCATTGGACAGGGATTCACCCCTCCACTTT | CASSPLDRDSPLHF
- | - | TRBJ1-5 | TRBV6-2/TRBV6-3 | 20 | TGTGCCAGCAGTAAAGGGCCCAAACAGGGAAAGGGATTTGGGAATCAGCCCCAGCATTTT | CASSKGPKQGKGFGNQPQHF
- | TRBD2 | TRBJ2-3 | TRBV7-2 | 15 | TGTGCCAGCAGCTACACTAGCGGGAGGGCAGATACGCAGTATTTT | CASSYTSGRADTQYF
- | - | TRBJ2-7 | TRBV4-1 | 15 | TGCGCCAGCAGCCTTCGAAACACAGGGTGGCGTGAGCAGTACTTC | CASSLRNTGWREQYF
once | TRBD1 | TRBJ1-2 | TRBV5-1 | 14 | TGCGCCAGCAGCTTTGGACAGGGTAACTATGGCTACACCTTC | CASSFGQGNYGYTF
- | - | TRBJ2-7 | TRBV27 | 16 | TGTGCCAGCAGTCCCACCTCAGGGCACGCCATCTACGAGCAGTACTTC | CASSPTSGHAIYEQYF
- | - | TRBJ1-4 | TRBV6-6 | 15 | TGTGCCACCCGTACTGCGGCCCTTCCCCACGAAAAACTGTTTTTT | CATRTAALPHEKLFF
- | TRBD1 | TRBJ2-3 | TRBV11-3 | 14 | TGTGCCAGCAGCCGTGAGGGGGCAGGAGATACGCAGTATTTT | CASSREGAGDTQYF
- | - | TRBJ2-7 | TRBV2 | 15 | TGTGCCAGCAGTGACTCGCTAGCTTCCTCTACCGAGCAGTACTTC | CASSDSLASSTEQYF
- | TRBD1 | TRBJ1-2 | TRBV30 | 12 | TGTGCCCTCTCCCGGGACAGCTATGGCTACACCTTC | CALSRDSYGYTF
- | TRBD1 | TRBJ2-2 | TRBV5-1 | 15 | TGCGCCAGCAGCCCCAGGACAGGGCCGGTCGGGGAGCTGTTTTTT | CASSPRTGPVGELFF